The 2 T cell receptor beta chains below come from one sample, sequenced in a study of T cells expressing NK-cell markers. With the 5' RACE reads reprocessed, TCRdb shows one record per CDR3 protein and no DNA. Its listing shows a few hundred thousand distinct CDR3 sequences. Sequenced: blood T cells: a sorted CD56 or NKG2C T cell subset, CD4+ or CD8+ T cells, or bulk PBMC T cells (not recorded which). All receptors derive from a young man in good health.

V usage is TRBV6-2 or TRBV6-3 and J usage is TRBJ2-5. The CDR3 runs 12 residues. Germline CDR1 MNHEY, CDR2 SVGEGT. This CDR3 reads CASSYGGETQYF.

CDR3 sequence: CASSLLRQTLSNTEAFF. The chain recombines TRBV5-1 with TRBJ1-1; TCRdb designates TRBD1, a call that cannot be tested without DNA. Germline CDR1 SGHRS, CDR2 YFSETQ. CDR3 length: 17 residues.